This T cell receptor (beta chain) was sequenced during a study of T cell changes during pregnancy in multiple sclerosis. Sequencing used immunoSEQ multiplex PCR; TCRdb keeps in-frame clones, though not all of them. The sample yields 32,000 or so clones, more than 90% seen once. The CDR3 runs to 16 residues. V gave up 2 bases and J gave up 4 bases; unmatched junction bases: 5. Per germline, CDR1 MNHEY and CDR2 SVGAGI. The receptor was isolated from a female donor with multiple sclerosis, enrolled in a pregnancy study. The rearrangement links TRBV6-5 to TRBJ2-4, with 10 bases aligning to TRBD1. Here the sequenced sample was CD4+ T cells from peripheral blood mononuclear cells, taken in the second trimester of pregnancy. The CDR3 spells CASSYTGTGVKNIQYF. As DNA, the CDR3 is TGTGCCAGCAGTTACACCGGGACAGGGGTAAAAAACATTCAGTACTTC.